This T cell receptor beta chain was identified during a study of T cells in tuberculosis. Indicated time point: new active TB diagnosis, blood taken before or within 7 days of starting treatment. Confirmation came from sputum smear and/or culture positivity for M. tuberculosis. This table comes from immunoSEQ multiplex PCR, and its TCRdb copy is limited to in-frame clones, with some not included. The sample shows 29,000 or so clones, about 92% of them seen only once. The TCR was taken from an adult with tuberculosis. The starting material was PBMCs, obtained at tuberculosis diagnosis.

The CDR3 nucleotides are TGCGCCAGCAGCGGAGCGGGGGAGCAGTACTTC. Translated, it gives CASSGAGEQYF. The chain uses TRBV4-3 and TRBJ2-7; 7 bases fit TRBD2. In germline, CDR1 is LGHNA, CDR2 YSLEER. CDR3 length equals 11 residues. Trimming took 5 bases from V and 7 from J; bases not matched to a gene: 2.